The 17 T cell receptor beta chains given below trace back to one sample, sequenced in a study of blood T cell repertoires in COVID-19. The data were produced by immunoSEQ multiplex PCR, yet TCRdb's version contains in-frame clones alone and is incomplete. The table lists more than 300,000 clones, about 90% of them singletons. Material: peripheral blood. Source of these receptors: a man aged 18 to 29 who had recovered from COVID-19.

The chain has TRBV7-9 and TRBJ1-2; D is undetermined. This CDR3 comprises 14 residues. With 5 bases removed from V and 6 bases from J, the gap between germline ends came to 16 bases. Looked up from germline, CDR1 is SEHNR and CDR2 is FQNEAQ (reference sequence). CDR3 amino acids: CASSPLWLEHGYTF. The CDR3 DNA sequence: TGTGCCAGCAGCCCCCTCTGGTTAGAGCATGGCTACACCTTC.

The V call is TRBV7-9, the J call TRBJ1-1; the D gene is possibly TRBD1 (5 bases). Trimming removed 4 bases at V and 3 bases at J, with 6 bases between. The CDR3 is 12 amino acids. Germline V CDR1 and CDR2: SEHNR, FQNEAQ (reference sequence). The CDR3 region has the DNA TGTGCCAGCAGCTGGGGCGACACTGAAGCTTTCTTT. Translation gives CASSWGDTEAFF.

The chain carries TRBV3-1 (or the pseudogene TRBV3-2) and TRBJ1-2; 10 nucleotides align to TRBD1. The CDR3 is 15 residues long. The ends lost 4 bases at V and 4 bases at J; junction bases unmatched: 6. Germline CDR1 LGHDT, CDR2 YNNKEL (reference sequence). This chain's CDR3 is CASSPTGTGAYGYTF. The CDR3 DNA reads TGTGCCAGCAGCCCAACCGGGACAGGGGCCTATGGCTACACCTTC.

This clone was detected only once. V and J are TRBV6-5 and TRBJ2-1; TRBD1 aligns across 8 bases. V trimming: 6 bases; J trimming: 5 bases; junction bases outside the gene matches: 9. Germline V lookup: CDR1 MNHEY, CDR2 SVGAGI. There are 15 residues in the CDR3. The CDR3 DNA follows: TGTGCCAGCAGCCTCCGGGACAGGTATGACAATGAGCAGTTCTTC. It specifies CASSLRDRYDNEQFF.

The chain combines TRBV7-9 with TRBJ1-1; D is unclear. V was shortened by 11 bases and J by 2 bases, with 9 bases between the two germline ends. CDR3 size: 11 residues. CDR1 is SEHNR and CDR2 is FQNEAQ in the germline V gene (reference sequence). The CDR3 loop reads CAAGSNTEAFF. CDR3 nucleotide sequence: TGTGCCGCGGGGAGCAACACTGAAGCTTTCTTT.

V usage is TRBV6-5 and J usage is TRBJ2-1; no reliable D call. CDR1 and CDR2 from the germline V gene are MNHEY and SVGAGI. The ends were cut back, 6 bases at V and 7 bases at J, with 13 bases in the middle. CDR3 size: 13 residues. The CDR3 sequence is CASSLVIGNEQFF. As DNA, the CDR3 is TGTGCCAGCAGCCTAGTAATTGGGAATGAGCAGTTCTTC.

The count of this clone is one. The chain has TRBV9 and TRBJ1-3; 7 nucleotides match TRBD1. Germline V gene sequence: CDR1 SGDLS, CDR2 YYNGEE. There are 15 residues in the CDR3. The junction had 5 bases not matched to a gene; V was cut back by 3 bases and J by 2 bases. The CDR3, as DNA: TGTGCCAGCAGCGACAGGGGCTCGGCTGGAAACACCATATATTTT. Amino acids: CASSDRGSAGNTIYF.

The CDR3: CASSSYRSSSYNEQFF. DNA of the CDR3: TGTGCCAGCAGTTCTTACAGGAGTTCCTCCTACAATGAGCAGTTCTTC. The chain combines TRBV6-2 or TRBV6-3 with TRBJ2-1; perhaps TRBD1 as D (5 bases). This CDR3 has 16 residues. In germline, CDR1 is MNHEY, CDR2 SVGEGT. V lost 4 bases to trimming and J lost 0 bases, with 13 bases between them.

The rearrangement uses TRBV5-1 and TRBJ1-1, with TRBD1 identical over 7 bases. The CDR3 length is 14 residues. Germline V gene sequence: CDR1 SGHRS, CDR2 YFSETQ. After removal of 4 bases from V and 5 bases from J, the junction contained 8 bases not matched to a gene. In nucleotides, the CDR3 is TGCGCCAGCAGCGCTACAGGGGCTGGAACTGAAGCTTTCTTT. It codes for CASSATGAGTEAFF. Drawing the rest from reference TRBV5-1 and TRBJ1-1, the complete variable domain is KAGVTQTPRYLIKTRGQQVTLSCSPISGHRSVSWYQQTPGQGLQFLFEYFSETQRNKGNFPGRFSGRQFSNSRSEMNVSTLELGDSALYLCASSATGAGTEAFFGQGTRLTVV.

The chain couples TRBV27 to TRBJ2-1, with D possibly matching TRBD2 (5 bases). The V gene lost 3 bases and the J gene lost 8 bases, with 14 bases spanning the gap. The CDR3 has 14 amino acids. CDR1 is MNHEY, CDR2 SMNVEV, per germline (reference sequence). In nucleotides, the CDR3 is TGTGCCAGCAGTTTCGGCACGCGGGTCGATGAGCAGTTCTTC. Protein sequence: CASSFGTRVDEQFF.

This chain links TRBV2 with TRBJ2-7; 10 nucleotides agree with TRBD2. V shed 6 bases and J 2 bases; nucleotides not matched to a gene: 4. The CDR3 totals 14 residues. Germline V gene data show CDR1 as SNHLY and CDR2 as FYNNEI. CDR3 region: CASSPGTSAYEQYF. CDR3 sequence (DNA): TGTGCCAGCAGCCCCGGGACTAGCGCCTACGAGCAGTACTTC.

The rearrangement links TRBV20-1 to TRBJ1-1; TRBD1 aligns across 9 bases. This CDR3 region has 10 residues. The germline CDR1 and CDR2 sequences are DFQATT and SNEGSKA (reference sequence). Trimming took 6 bases from V and 14 from J; bases not matched to a gene: 7. CDR3 sequence: CSAGQGGPFF. Here the CDR3 DNA reads TGCAGTGCGGGACAGGGAGGGCCATTCTTT.

The genes are TRBV4-1 and TRBJ1-2, with D possibly being TRBD1 (6 bases). This CDR3 has 14 amino acids. Germline V gene sequence: CDR1 MGHRA, CDR2 YSYEKL. The germline V and J ends were trimmed by 4 bases and 8 bases, with 17 bases remaining between them. The CDR3 DNA sequence: TGCGCCAGCAGCCCAGGGACACCGGTCGGAGGCTACACCTTC. This sequence encodes CASSPGTPVGGYTF.

The J gene is TRBJ1-3, the V gene TRBV5-8; 7 bases match TRBD1. Germline trimming cut 1 base from V and 0 bases from J; bases unmatched to any gene: 1. The CDR3 runs to 15 residues. Per the germline V gene, CDR1 is SGHTS and CDR2 is YDEGEE. The CDR3 sequence: CASSLYRGSGNTIYF. The CDR3 DNA sequence: TGTGCCAGCAGCTTGTACAGGGGCTCTGGAAACACCATATATTTT.

In this sample, this clone turned up once. The V and J genes are TRBV10-1 and TRBJ2-7, with TRBD2 as a possible D gene (5 bases). This CDR3 is built from 11 residues. Germline V gene sequence: CDR1 WNHNN, CDR2 SYGVQD (reference sequence). Trimming stripped 11 bases from V and 3 bases from J, with 11 bases between. DNA of the CDR3: TGCGCCGGAATAGGGAGCTACGAGCAGTACTTC. As protein: CAGIGSYEQYF.

CDR3 bases: TGTGCCACCTCCAGTGGACAGCCCACAGATACGCAGTATTTT. Translated: CATSSGQPTDTQYF. The V and J genes are TRBV24-1 and TRBJ2-3; a possible D gene is TRBD1 (6 bases). Trimming took 9 bases from V and 2 from J, leaving 14 bases between them. This CDR3 comprises 14 residues. Per the germline V gene, CDR1 is KGHDR and CDR2 is SFDVKD.

The genes are TRBV6-2 or TRBV6-3 and TRBJ1-5; unclear D gene. This CDR3 contains 15 residues. Trimming shortened V by 1 base and J by 6 bases, and 13 bases separated the two germline ends. In germline, CDR1 is MNHEY, CDR2 SVGEGT. DNA of the CDR3: TGTGCCAGCAGTTACTTCGCCACGGGGTCTCAGCCCCAGCATTTT. Its protein is CASSYFATGSQPQHF.